A single sample is the source of the 23 T cell receptor beta chains below, sequenced in a study of beta chain features in type 1 diabetes. Investigators reverse transcribed all isolated RNA, so they sequenced expressed TCRB transcripts. The method was immunoSEQ multiplex PCR; TCRdb's version includes in-frame clones alone and lacks a portion of them. In the table there are more than 300,000 clones, about 15% of which are singletons. Sequenced input: naive CD4+ T cells from blood. These receptors were collected from a young woman in good health.

This clone has a handful of counts. The J gene is TRBJ2-7, the V gene TRBV30; D perhaps matches TRBD1 (6 bases). Germline CDR1 is GTSNPN and CDR2 is SVGIG (reference sequence). This CDR3 spans 13 amino acids. V lost 2 bases and J 6 bases, leaving 14 bases between the germline ends. The CDR3 protein is CAWSNGQRPEQYF. The CDR3 DNA is TGTGCCTGGAGTAACGGACAGCGGCCCGAGCAGTACTTC.

In this sample, this clone turned up a few times. The rearrangement joins TRBV5-6 to TRBJ2-5; D is uncertain. Trimming left V 0 bases short and J 1 base short, with 10 bases between. The germline CDR1 and CDR2 sequences are SGHDT and YYEEEE. This CDR3 region has 15 residues. In nucleotides, the CDR3 is TGTGCCAGCAGCTTGGCGCCAGGAATCCAAGAGACCCAGTACTTC. Translation: CASSLAPGIQETQYF.

A few counts support this clone. This chain uses TRBV7-3 with TRBJ2-1; TRBD2 matches at 10 bases. Germline values: CDR1 SGHTA, CDR2 FQGTGA. The ends lost 5 bases at V and 4 bases at J; junction bases unmatched: 2. This CDR3 spans 14 amino acids. The CDR3 DNA is TGTGCCAGCAGCACTAGCGGGGCATACAATGAGCAGTTCTTC. This gives the protein CASSTSGAYNEQFF. Full variable domain (outside the CDR3, taken from reference TRBV7-3 and TRBJ2-1): GAGVSQTPSNKVTEKGKYVELRCDPISGHTALYWYRQSLGQGPEFLIYFQGTGAADDSGLPNDRFFAVRPEGSVSTLKIQRTERGDSAVYLCASSTSGAYNEQFFGPGTRLTVL.

This clone was seen a handful of times. Other DNA sequences in the same sample also yield this CDR3. J is TRBJ1-2 and V is TRBV28, with TRBD1 as a possible D gene (5 bases). V was pared by 3 bases and J by 2 bases, with 7 bases between. CDR1 is MDHEN and CDR2 is SYDVKM in the germline V gene. The CDR3 totals 13 residues. Here the CDR3 reads CASSLRGNYGYTF. CDR3 sequence (DNA): TGTGCCAGCAGTTTGCGGGGGAACTATGGCTACACCTTC.

There are a few counts of this clone. The rearrangement joins TRBV5-6 to TRBJ2-3, with no clear D. Germline assignment: CDR1 SGHDT and CDR2 YYEEEE. There are 15 residues in the CDR3. Trimming removed 0 bases at V and 0 bases at J, with 8 bases between. CDR3 bases: TGTGCCAGCAGCTTGGGGGCCTCTAGCACAGATACGCAGTATTTT. Residues: CASSLGASSTDTQYF.

V is TRBV4-2 and J is TRBJ1-4; 8 bases line up with TRBD1. Looked up from germline, CDR1 is LGHNA and CDR2 is YNFKEQ. V shed 3 bases, J shed 6 bases, and the junction held 9 bases outside the gene matches. The length of the CDR3 is 16 residues. The CDR3, as DNA: TGTGCCAGCAGCCAGGCTGGACAGGGCCTTTATGAAAAACTGTTTTTT. It codes for CASSQAGQGLYEKLFF.

This clone was detected a few times. The chain employs TRBV2 and TRBJ1-5; possibly TRBD1 for D (5 bases). The CDR3 is 14 residues long. V lost 3 bases and J 6 bases, leaving 12 bases between the germline ends. CDR1 and CDR2 from the germline V gene are SNHLY and FYNNEI. CDR3 bases: TGTGCCAGCAGTGATGTAGGGGCGGTTCAGCCCCAGCATTTT. It is translated as CASSDVGAVQPQHF. Full variable domain (missing parts from reference TRBV2 and TRBJ1-5): EPEVTQTPSHQVTQMGQEVILRCVPISNHLYFYWYRQILGQKVEFLVSFYNNEISEKSEIFDDQFSVERPDGSNFTLKIRSTKLEDSAMYFCASSDVGAVQPQHFGDGTRLSIL.

The CDR3 DNA is TGTGCCAGCAGCTCAGATCCTTACAATGAGCAGTTCTTC. It yields the protein CASSSDPYNEQFF. The rearrangement joins TRBV11-2 to TRBJ2-1; unclear D gene. The V gene's germline CDR1 is SGHAT and CDR2 FQNNGV. The V gene lost 4 bases and the J gene lost 4 bases, with 8 bases spanning the gap. The CDR3 totals 13 residues.

This clone appeared a few times. The chain joins TRBV9 to TRBJ2-5; TRBD1 aligns across 7 bases. Trimming cost V 7 bases and J 4 bases; bases outside gene matches: 10. Germline V gene sequence: CDR1 SGDLS, CDR2 YYNGEE. The CDR3 is 14 amino acids. The CDR3 loop is CASDATGWGETQYF. The CDR3 region has the DNA TGTGCCAGCGATGCGACAGGGTGGGGAGAGACCCAGTACTTC. Filled out from reference TRBV9 and TRBJ2-5, the complete variable domain reads DSGVTQTPKHLITATGQRVTLRCSPRSGDLSVYWYQQSLDQGLQFLIQYYNGEERAKGNILERFSAQQFPDLHSELNLSSLELGDSALYFCASDATGWGETQYFGPGTRLLVL.

The chain couples TRBV5-1 to TRBJ2-1; D possibly corresponds to TRBD2 (6 bases). Trimming stripped 0 bases from V and 4 bases from J, with 11 bases between. Germline values: CDR1 SGHRS, CDR2 YFSETQ. The CDR3 covers 15 residues. In DNA form, the CDR3 reads TGCGCCAGCAGCTTGGCTTCTAGCGTTTACAATGAGCAGTTCTTC. Translating gives CASSLASSVYNEQFF.

V usage is TRBV5-1 and J usage is TRBJ1-1; D call uncertain. This CDR3 region has 13 residues. V gave up 7 bases and J gave up 4 bases, with 14 bases separating them. Germline lookup yields CDR1 SGHRS and CDR2 YFSETQ. CDR3 in amino acids: CASSDTVGTEAFF. In nucleotides, the CDR3 is TGCGCCAGCTCCGACACGGTCGGCACTGAAGCTTTCTTT. The whole variable domain, remainder taken from reference TRBV5-1 and TRBJ1-1, is KAGVTQTPRYLIKTRGQQVTLSCSPISGHRSVSWYQQTPGQGLQFLFEYFSETQRNKGNFPGRFSGRQFSNSRSEMNVSTLELGDSALYLCASSDTVGTEAFFGQGTRLTVV.

The chain links TRBV7-2 to TRBJ1-2; no clear D gene. Germline V lookup: CDR1 SGHTA, CDR2 FQGNSA. V dropped 8 bases and J dropped 7 bases, with 20 bases sitting between them. The CDR3 is 14 residues long. CDR3 residues: CASLPGVGSGGYTF. The CDR3, as DNA: TGTGCCAGCCTCCCTGGAGTCGGGAGCGGTGGCTACACCTTC.

This clone was observed a few times. This chain joins TRBV7-2 and TRBJ2-7; 10 bases are a match to TRBD1. Germline lookup yields CDR1 SGHTA and CDR2 FQGNSA. With 1 base clipped from V and 3 bases from J, the junction kept 3 bases outside the gene matches. There are 15 residues in the CDR3. CDR3: CASSLVGTGVYEQYF. CDR3 bases: TGTGCCAGCAGCTTAGTTGGGACAGGGGTCTACGAGCAGTACTTC.

This clone was counted a few times. The V call is TRBV29-1, the J call TRBJ1-5, with 7 bases lining up with TRBD1. The CDR3 sequence is 13 residues long. Germline values: CDR1 SQVTM, CDR2 ANQGSEA. Trimming took 6 bases from V and 5 from J; bases not matched to a gene: 7. Here the CDR3 reads CSVGDSYYQPQHF. The CDR3 coding sequence is TGCAGCGTGGGGGACAGCTATTATCAGCCCCAGCATTTT. The full variable domain, rest sourced from reference TRBV29-1 and TRBJ1-5, is SAVISQKPSRDICQRGTSLTIQCQVDSQVTMMFWYRQQPGQSLTLIATANQGSEATYESGFVIDKFPISRPNLTFSTLTVSNMSPEDSSIYLCSVGDSYYQPQHFGDGTRLSIL.

The chain combines TRBV18 with TRBJ1-5, with TRBD1 identical over 8 bases. The V gene end was trimmed by 5 bases and the J gene end by 6 bases; junction bases not matched to a gene: 6. The length of the CDR3 is 14 residues. Germline CDR1 KGHSH, CDR2 LQKENI. CDR3 in DNA: TGTGCCAGCTCATCGGACAGGGCGATTCAGCCCCAGCATTTT. Its translation is CASSSDRAIQPQHF.

The chain recombines TRBV30 with TRBJ2-1; 12 nucleotides align to TRBD2. CDR3 length: 14 residues. Germline trimming cut 0 bases from V and 10 bases from J; bases unmatched to any gene: 4. Germline V CDR1 and CDR2: GTSNPN, SVGIG (reference sequence). The CDR3 spells CAWSVTSGSPEQFF. CDR3 nucleotide sequence: TGTGCCTGGAGTGTGACTAGCGGGAGCCCGGAGCAGTTCTTC.

The rearrangement joins TRBV28 to TRBJ2-3; 15 bases map to TRBD2. Germline V CDR1 and CDR2: MDHEN, SYDVKM. The CDR3 spans 16 residues. The J segment lost 6 bases and the V segment lost 3 bases, leaving 4 bases of the junction unmatched. The CDR3 nucleotides are TGTGCCAGCAGTTTCCGGACTAGCGGGAGGGGTGATACGCAGTATTTT. Its translation is CASSFRTSGRGDTQYF.

The gene calls are TRBV18 and TRBJ2-7, with D tentatively TRBD1 (6 bases). Per the germline V gene, CDR1 is KGHSH and CDR2 is LQKENI. V was cut by 5 bases and J by 0 bases, with 14 bases left in between. This CDR3 region has 15 residues. The CDR3 DNA sequence: TGTGCCAGCTCATCCTCACAGGGTATCTCCTACGAGCAGTACTTC. Its translation is CASSSSQGISYEQYF.

CDR3 amino acids: CAWSGRRREISYEQYF. The CDR3 DNA sequence: TGTGCCTGGAGTGGGCGTAGGCGGGAGATCTCCTACGAGCAGTACTTC. The V and J genes are TRBV30 and TRBJ2-7; 7 bases agree with TRBD2. Germline CDR1 reads GTSNPN; CDR2 reads SVGIG (reference sequence). The CDR3 loop spans 16 amino acids. V was clipped by 1 base and J by 0 bases; unmatched bases: 9.

V usage is TRBV11-2 and J usage is TRBJ2-2; D unclear. CDR3 length equals 12 residues. Trimming took 1 base from V and 7 from J, leaving 4 bases between them. Germline CDR1 and CDR2: SGHAT and FQNNGV. CDR3 loop: CASSLVGGELFF. The CDR3 nucleotides are TGTGCCAGCAGCTTAGTCGGCGGGGAGCTGTTTTTT.

This clone has only a few counts. V usage is TRBV5-1 and J usage is TRBJ2-2, with D hard to call. Looked up from germline, CDR1 is SGHRS and CDR2 is YFSETQ. This CDR3 has 14 amino acids. Trimming removed 8 bases at V and 6 bases at J, with 17 bases between. The CDR3 sequence is CASKPYPTPGELFF. The CDR3 DNA is TGCGCCAGTAAACCATATCCTACCCCCGGGGAGCTGTTTTTT.

This rearrangement joins TRBV7-6 to TRBJ2-1; 9 bases map to TRBD2. Germline trimming cut 1 base from V and 7 bases from J; bases unmatched to any gene: 8. The germline V gene encodes CDR1 SGHVS and CDR2 FNYEAQ. This CDR3 is 16 amino acids long. Written as DNA, the CDR3 is TGTGCCAGCAGCTTAGAGGGTAGCGGGAGAGTTAATGAGCAGTTCTTC. It translates to CASSLEGSGRVNEQFF.

This clone was observed a handful of times. This sequence joins TRBV18 and TRBJ2-5; D perhaps matches TRBD2 (5 bases). Trimming removed 0 bases at V and 2 bases at J, with 10 bases between. CDR1 and CDR2 (germline): KGHSH, LQKENI. The CDR3 spans 15 residues. The CDR3 nucleotides are TGTGCCAGCTCACCACCGCGGGCGCAACAAGAGACCCAGTACTTC. It specifies CASSPPRAQQETQYF.